The 27 T cell receptor beta chains below were found in one sample sequenced in a study of blood T cell repertoires in COVID-19. Data came from immunoSEQ multiplex PCR; TCRdb stores just in-frame clones and leaves some out. The data contain more than 90,000 clones, roughly four fifths of them singletons. Sequencing was done on a sample of peripheral blood. These TCRs come from a man aged 50 to 60 with acute or convalescent COVID-19.

The V call is TRBV6-4, the J call TRBJ2-7, with a possible D match to TRBD2 (6 bases). Per germline, CDR1 MRHNA and CDR2 SNTAGT. V lost 2 bases, J lost 6 bases, and 20 bases lay in between. CDR3 length: 16 amino acids. Here the CDR3 reads CASSDPGETRGFEQYF. CDR3 DNA: TGTGCCAGCAGTGACCCCGGCGAGACTAGGGGTTTCGAGCAGTACTTC.

This chain uses TRBV7-8 with TRBJ1-4, with TRBD1 matching 7 bases. This CDR3 spans 14 amino acids. With 2 bases clipped from V and 8 bases from J, the junction kept 5 bases outside the gene matches. In germline, CDR1 is SGHVS, CDR2 FQNEAQ. The CDR3 here is CASSLLTGDEKLFF. CDR3 nucleotides: TGTGCCAGCAGCTTATTAACAGGGGACGAAAAACTGTTTTTT.

The rearrangement joins TRBV5-5 to TRBJ2-5; a possible D gene is TRBD2 (5 bases). Germline V CDR1 and CDR2: SGHKS, YYEKEE (reference sequence). With 2 bases removed from V and 3 bases from J, the gap between germline ends came to 11 bases. The CDR3 is 14 residues long. CDR3 protein: CASSFRGREETQYF. The CDR3 DNA follows: TGTGCCAGCAGCTTCAGAGGGCGCGAAGAGACCCAGTACTTC.

J is TRBJ2-7 and V is TRBV6-6, with 9 bases matching TRBD1. CDR1 is MNHNY and CDR2 is SVGAGI in the germline V gene (reference sequence). V lost 4 bases to trimming and J lost 2 bases; unmatched junction nucleotides: 3. The CDR3 contains 14 residues. CDR3 region: CASSLGQGPYEQYF. The CDR3, as DNA: TGTGCCAGCAGTTTGGGACAGGGCCCCTACGAGCAGTACTTC.

The chain uses TRBV10-3 and TRBJ2-7; the D gene is possibly TRBD1 (6 bases). The ends were cut back, 1 base at V and 0 bases at J, with 13 bases in the middle. Germline V CDR1 and CDR2: ENHRY, SYGVKD. The CDR3 extends over 16 amino acids. The CDR3 region is CAISEYKHRDSYEQYF. The CDR3 region has the DNA TGTGCCATCAGTGAGTATAAGCACAGGGACTCCTACGAGCAGTACTTC.

The chain is built from TRBV6-6 and TRBJ2-7; the match to TRBD1 covers 10 bases. The V gene's germline CDR1 is MNHNY and CDR2 SVGAGI (reference sequence). The CDR3 runs 15 residues. The V gene end was trimmed by 0 bases and the J gene end by 3 bases; junction bases not matched to a gene: 2. Here the CDR3 reads CASSYSDRGFYEQYF. Here the CDR3 DNA reads TGTGCCAGCAGTTACTCGGACAGGGGGTTCTACGAGCAGTACTTC.

The chain links TRBV7-3 to TRBJ2-5, with 10 positions matching TRBD1. V lost 3 bases and J lost 3; bases outside the gene matches: 4. The CDR3 sequence is 15 residues long. In germline, CDR1 is SGHTA, CDR2 FQGTGA. CDR3 coding DNA: TGTGCCAGCAGCTTCGCCGGGACAGGGGAAGAGACCCAGTACTTC. Protein sequence: CASSFAGTGEETQYF.

The rearrangement uses TRBV28 and TRBJ1-4; TRBD1 is a possible D gene (6 bases). V dropped 4 bases and J dropped 7 bases, with 10 bases sitting between them. The CDR3 consists of 13 residues. The V gene's germline CDR1 is MDHEN and CDR2 SYDVKM. CDR3 residues: CASSSRTAEKLFF. For the CDR3, the DNA is TGTGCCAGCAGTTCCCGGACAGCTGAAAAACTGTTTTTT.

The V and J genes are TRBV4-1 and TRBJ2-3, with 15 nucleotides matching TRBD2. The CDR3 consists of 20 residues. CDR1 is MGHRA, CDR2 YSYEKL, per germline. V trimming: 2 bases; J trimming: 0 bases; junction bases outside the gene matches: 9. CDR3 sequence (DNA): TGCGCCAGCAGCCAAACCCCCGGGACTAGCGGGGGGCCGAGCACAGATACGCAGTATTTT. Translating gives CASSQTPGTSGGPSTDTQYF.

This clone was counted between two and nine times. The J gene is TRBJ1-5, the V gene TRBV16; D may be TRBD1 (6 bases). The CDR3 is 14 amino acids. The V end was cut by 4 bases, the J end by 6 bases, with 13 bases between. The germline CDR1 and CDR2 sequences are KGHSY and FQNENV. In DNA, the CDR3 is TGTGCCAGCAGCCGCTACAGGGAGTTTCAGCCCCAGCATTTT. Protein: CASSRYREFQPQHF.

The rearrangement uses TRBV6-1 and TRBJ2-2; 7 nucleotides align to TRBD1. Germline CDR1 MNHNS, CDR2 SASEGT. The V gene end was trimmed by 3 bases and the J gene end by 1 base; junction bases not matched to a gene: 8. This CDR3 has 17 amino acids. CDR3 in DNA: TGTGCCAGCAGTGACCCTCAGAGACAGGGGAACACCGGGGAGCTGTTTTTT. It specifies CASSDPQRQGNTGELFF.

This clone occurred a few times. Other DNA variants within this sample encode the same CDR3. The chain employs TRBV7-9 and TRBJ1-1; 7 bases align to TRBD1. Trimming took 3 bases from V and 3 from J; bases not matched to a gene: 1. The CDR3 runs 13 residues. Germline V gene sequence: CDR1 SEHNR, CDR2 FQNEAQ (reference sequence). The CDR3 here is CASSLGQHTEAFF. CDR3 coding DNA: TGTGCCAGCAGCTTGGGACAGCACACTGAAGCTTTCTTT.

The genes are TRBV6-5 and TRBJ1-6; no reliable D call. CDR1 is MNHEY and CDR2 is SVGAGI in the germline V gene. V lost 2 bases, J lost 8 bases, and 10 bases lay in between. This CDR3 comprises 14 residues. This CDR3 is CASSYRSLYSPLHF. The DNA for the CDR3 is TGTGCCAGCAGTTACAGGAGCCTCTATTCACCCCTCCACTTT.

The V and J genes are TRBV19 and TRBJ1-4; 12 bases line up with TRBD1. CDR3 length equals 14 residues. V gave up 5 bases and J gave up 11 bases; unmatched junction bases: 6. Germline V gene lookup returns CDR1 LNHDA and CDR2 SQIVND (reference sequence). Here the CDR3 DNA reads TGTGCCAGTAGTGCCGGGACAGGGGGCGAGAAACTGTTTTTT. This codes for CASSAGTGGEKLFF. Drawing the rest from reference TRBV19 and TRBJ1-4, the complete variable domain is DGGITQSPKYLFRKEGQNVTLSCEQNLNHDAMYWYRQDPGQGLRLIYYSQIVNDFQKGDIAEGYSVSREKKESFPLTVTSAQKNPTAFYLCASSAGTGGEKLFFGSGTQLSVL.

This chain uses TRBV7-6 with TRBJ2-2, with 9 bases aligning to TRBD2. V was pared by 0 bases and J by 5 bases, with 1 base of the junction left unmatched. The germline CDR1 and CDR2 sequences are SGHVS and FNYEAQ. The CDR3 loop spans 15 amino acids. The CDR3 nucleotides read TGTGCCAGCAGCTTAGCTAGCGGGGGAACCGGGGAGCTGTTTTTT. Its protein product is CASSLASGGTGELFF.

This clone was observed a few times. Distinct nucleotide sequences in the sample also encode this CDR3. This chain uses TRBV5-5 with TRBJ2-7; TRBD2 is a possible D gene (7 bases). The V and J ends lost 4 bases and 2 bases respectively, with 10 bases between them. CDR3 length: 13 amino acids. Germline CDR1 is SGHKS and CDR2 is YYEKEE (reference sequence). The CDR3, as DNA: TGTGCCAGCAGCCCGGGGGGCCCCTACGAGCAGTACTTC. It codes for CASSPGGPYEQYF.

The gene calls are TRBV28 and TRBJ2-3; no firm D call. The V and J ends lost 8 bases and 3 bases respectively, with 9 bases between them. The CDR3 spans 12 residues. Germline lookup yields CDR1 MDHEN and CDR2 SYDVKM. The DNA of the CDR3 is TGTGCCAGCGGCATCGGGACAGATACGCAGTATTTT. Translating gives CASGIGTDTQYF.

The V gene is TRBV18, the J gene TRBJ2-5; TRBD2 matches at 9 bases. Germline V gene data show CDR1 as KGHSH and CDR2 as LQKENI. CDR3 length: 16 amino acids. The V and J ends lost 3 bases and 1 base, in that order; junction bases with no gene match: 6. The CDR3 DNA is TGTGCCAGCTCACCTGGGGCTAGCGGGGTCCAAGAGACCCAGTACTTC. Translation: CASSPGASGVQETQYF.

The chain couples TRBV5-5 to TRBJ2-2; D remains unclear. Trimming removed 2 bases from V and 1 base from J, with 12 bases in between. The CDR3 length is 16 residues. CDR1 is SGHKS, CDR2 YYEKEE, per germline (reference sequence). The CDR3 region has the DNA TGTGCCAGCAGCTTCCCGGGTATGGAGAACACCGGGGAGCTGTTTTTT. Amino acids: CASSFPGMENTGELFF.

As to this clone: Germline and junction disagree at one end, which may indicate a read error. The chain combines TRBV29-1 with TRBJ1-2; 7 nucleotides agree with TRBD1. This CDR3 has 13 residues. Germline V gene lookup returns CDR1 SQVTM and CDR2 ANQGSEA. CDR3 DNA: TGCAGCGTTAAAGAGGGGGCGTTCGATGGCTACACCTTC. Its protein product is CSVKEGAFDGYTF.

The chain joins TRBV19 to TRBJ2-7, with 7 bases matching TRBD1. CDR3 length: 14 residues. The J segment lost 2 bases and the V segment lost 2 bases, leaving 3 bases of the junction unmatched. Germline values: CDR1 LNHDA, CDR2 SQIVND (reference sequence). This CDR3 reads CASSIWGQTYEQYF. The DNA of the CDR3 is TGTGCCAGTAGTATATGGGGACAGACCTACGAGCAGTACTTC.

The chain carries TRBV4-2 and TRBJ2-7; 8 bases fit TRBD2. Per the germline V gene, CDR1 is LGHNA and CDR2 is YNFKEQ. The CDR3 consists of 16 residues. The V segment lost 0 bases and the J segment 2 bases; nucleotides outside the gene matches: 6. Written as DNA, the CDR3 is TGTGCCAGCAGCCAAGATACGGGGGGGGCCCCCTACGAGCAGTACTTC. Its protein product is CASSQDTGGAPYEQYF.

The chain combines TRBV4-2 with TRBJ1-2, with 9 bases fitting TRBD1. The CDR3 extends over 16 amino acids. Germline values: CDR1 LGHNA, CDR2 YNFKEQ. V shed 3 bases, J shed 4 bases, and the junction held 9 bases outside the gene matches. CDR3 in amino acids: CASSQAQGADAYGYTF. CDR3 DNA: TGTGCCAGCAGCCAGGCACAGGGGGCGGATGCCTATGGCTACACCTTC.

This sequence joins TRBV5-8 and TRBJ2-7, with D possibly TRBD2 on 5 matching bases. V lost 1 base and J 3 bases, leaving 8 bases between the germline ends. CDR3 length: 13 residues. Per germline, CDR1 SGHTS and CDR2 YDEGEE. This chain's CDR3 is CASSLFGGYEQYF. Written as DNA, the CDR3 is TGTGCCAGCAGCTTGTTCGGAGGCTACGAGCAGTACTTC.

The chain carries TRBV15 and TRBJ1-5; D perhaps matches TRBD1 (6 bases). The CDR3 consists of 14 residues. The V end lost 3 bases, the J end lost 4 bases, and 10 bases lay between the germline ends. Germline V gene sequence: CDR1 LNHNV, CDR2 YYDKDF (reference sequence). CDR3 region: CATSSLRGNQPQHF. The DNA of the CDR3 is TGTGCCACCAGCAGCCTCAGGGGAAATCAGCCCCAGCATTTT.

The chain uses TRBV28 and TRBJ1-5; 7 bases fit TRBD1. V was clipped by 3 bases and J by 3 bases; unmatched bases: 8. The germline CDR1 and CDR2 sequences are MDHEN and SYDVKM. The length of the CDR3 is 16 residues. The CDR3 DNA sequence: TGTGCCAGCAGTTTGGGGGACAGATTTTTCAATCAGCCCCAGCATTTT. Protein: CASSLGDRFFNQPQHF.

The gene calls are TRBV7-8 and TRBJ2-3; 8 bases are a match to TRBD2. V shed 2 bases and J 6 bases; nucleotides not matched to a gene: 7. Germline CDR1 SGHVS, CDR2 FQNEAQ. The CDR3 contains 15 residues. CDR3 amino acids: CASSLFSGVSDTQYF. The CDR3 nucleotides are TGTGCCAGCAGCTTATTTAGCGGGGTCAGCGATACGCAGTATTTT.